This T cell receptor beta chain was documented in a study of blood T cell repertoires in COVID-19 (TCRdb year 2020). Concerning the study at large: Collaborator samples came from the United States, Italy and Spain and covered acute and convalescent phases of COVID-19. Deeply sampled blood TCRbeta repertoires from subjects exposed to, actively infected with, or recovered from COVID-19 were included in the dataset. Nearly every sample came with metadata listing a de-identified subject ID, COVID-19 status, age in years and sex. The material from the prospective study consisted of cDNA or gDNA derived from T cells, B-cell-depleted T cells, or PBMCs. The repertoires were made available in a free public database intended to serve as a resource for research on the immune response to SARS-CoV-2. Where HLA class I and class II types were available, the types were taken from metadata supplied by the sample provider, not from assay-based typing. The samples were drawn from two sources: the first 160 participants of the ongoing ImmuneRACE study, and 1,254 subjects contributed by 6 global collaborators.

In the prospective study, participants were roughly 18 to 100 years old, resided in approximately 25 geographic areas of the United States, and were enrolled through a virtual design. In the prospective study, cohorts were assigned on the basis of participant-reported clinical history obtained from a screening survey and a study questionnaire. Recovered participants in ImmuneRACE Cohort 3 were defined as having two consecutive negative NP/OP PCR tests, clearance from a healthcare professional, or resolution of symptoms. Mobile phlebotomists in the prospective study collected whole blood, serum and a nasopharyngeal or oropharyngeal swab from every participant. Additional blood draws and questionnaires over an approximately two-month period could optionally be provided by prospective study participants. Before DNA extraction, blood samples from the prospective study were shipped at room temperature or frozen.

TCRbeta CDR3 regions were amplified from genomic DNA using the immunoSEQ Assay, a bias-controlled multiplex PCR. As for the original processing: Nucleated cell counts per sample were estimated from amplification of reference gene primers within the assay. To quantify the absolute abundance of each unique TCRbeta CDR3 rearrangement, sequence reads were collapsed and filtered. Productive Simpson clonality was computed per sample as the square root of Simpson's diversity index over productive rearrangements. In TCRdb, the immuneACCESS table is reduced to in-frame sequences with V and J assigned. These tables do not hold every clone; where another copy was compared, an unresolved V gene accounts for under half, and the others remain unexplained. The V and J calls and the clone size are those of that table, but D and trimming were determined from the DNA. The sample has roughly 400,000 clones on record, about 86% of them singletons. Together, the top ten hold about a tenth of the sample.

Beyond this particular receptor, the publication reports: Clinical and demographic metadata were provided uncurated, with the amount varying by source and participant.

Details on this clone: Its antigen is still unknown. Base qualities were left out, and no much larger clone turns up one base away.

Material for sequencing was PBMCs or T cells enriched from blood (not recorded which). This sequence was found in a woman between 45 and 60 years old who had recovered from COVID-19.

At the DNA level, the sequence is TGTGCCAGCAAAAGACAGGGGGCTTTATCGGAGACCCAGTACTTC. Its product reads: CASKRQGALSETQYF. The receptor chain draws on TRBV7-2 and TRBJ2-5; 10 nucleotides in the junction match TRBD1. Including the terminal cysteine and phenylalanine, the CDR3 comprises 15 residues. The CDR3 DNA has 45 bases and is translated from base 1. Clipping removes 7 bases from V and 5 bases from J, with 10 as the unmatched junction base count. Via the germline V gene, CDR1 is SGHTA and CDR2 FQGNSA. The full variable domain, with segments outside the CDR3 supplied by the reference TRBV7-2 and TRBJ2-5 proteins, appears as GAGVSQSPSNKVTEKGKDVELRCDPISGHTALYWYRQSLGQGLEFLIYFQGNSAPDKSGLPSDRFSAERTGGSVSTLTIQRTQQEDSAVYLCASKRQGALSETQYFGPGTRLLVL.